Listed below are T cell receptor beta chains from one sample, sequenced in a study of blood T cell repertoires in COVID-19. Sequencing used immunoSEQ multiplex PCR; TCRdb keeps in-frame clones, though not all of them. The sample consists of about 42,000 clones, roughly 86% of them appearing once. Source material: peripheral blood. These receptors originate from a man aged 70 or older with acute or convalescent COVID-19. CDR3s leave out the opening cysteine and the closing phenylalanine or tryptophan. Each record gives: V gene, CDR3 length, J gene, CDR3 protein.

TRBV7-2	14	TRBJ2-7	ASSLGGGTSSYEQY
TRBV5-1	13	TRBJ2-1	ASSLEFAGVTEQF
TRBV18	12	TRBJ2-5	ASSNGQGKETQY
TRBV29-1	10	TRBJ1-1	STGTGSTEAF
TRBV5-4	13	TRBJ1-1	ASSSPTGADTEAF
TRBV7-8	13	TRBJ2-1	ASSASGGAHNEQF
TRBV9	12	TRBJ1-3	ASSDRSGGNTIY
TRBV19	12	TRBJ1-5	ASTATGGGQPQH
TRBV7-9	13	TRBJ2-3	ASSFTGSSTDTQY
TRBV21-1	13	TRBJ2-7	ASGPLRDTDYEQY
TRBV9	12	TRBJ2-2	ASSAGQGIGELF
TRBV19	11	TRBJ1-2	ASSPGTDYGYT
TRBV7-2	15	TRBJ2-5	ASSFLGLRGLQETQY
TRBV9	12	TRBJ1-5	ASSAGVSGQPQH
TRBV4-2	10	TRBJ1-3	ASSQTDSAIY
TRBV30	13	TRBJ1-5	AWRARTGINQPQH
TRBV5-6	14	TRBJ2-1	ASSLGGTSPDNEQF
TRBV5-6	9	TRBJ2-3	ASSLGLAAD
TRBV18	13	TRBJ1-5	ASSPDRYSNQPQH
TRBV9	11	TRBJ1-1	ASSVRRNTEAF
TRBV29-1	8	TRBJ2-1	SVRGGRQF
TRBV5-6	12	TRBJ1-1	ASSLARQNTEAF